The next 17 T cell receptor beta chains were all read from a single sample in a study of PD-1 blockade in classical Hodgkin lymphoma. Autologous stem cell transplantation was followed by relapse in every patient, and brentuximab vedotin exposure varied. Using immunoSEQ multiplex PCR, the repertoire was profiled, and TCRdb retains in-frame clones only, with some absent. The data show under 4,500 clones, with 55% to 65% seen just once and more than 35% held by the top ten. The sample in question was peripheral blood mononuclear cells (PBMCs), obtained at baseline. These receptor sequences come from a human donor with classical Hodgkin lymphoma.

The chain links TRBV5-1 to TRBJ2-5; D perhaps matches TRBD2 (5 bases). V lost 3 bases, J lost 1 base, and 16 bases lay in between. This CDR3 has 16 amino acids. Germline values: CDR1 SGHRS, CDR2 YFSETQ. This chain's CDR3 is CASSSGRAMGQETQYF. CDR3 DNA: TGCGCCAGCAGCTCCGGGCGGGCCATGGGCCAAGAGACCCAGTACTTC.

This clone was seen only a few times. The CDR3: CASSPRKVEKLFF. The CDR3 bases are TGTGCCAGCTCACCAAGAAAAGTGGAAAAACTGTTTTTT. This rearrangement joins TRBV18 to TRBJ1-4; D is undetermined. This CDR3 contains 13 residues. Trimming shortened V by 2 bases and J by 8 bases, and 9 bases separated the two germline ends. Germline CDR1 and CDR2: KGHSH and LQKENI.

The chain has TRBV15 and TRBJ1-5; no clear D. The CDR3 is made up of 19 amino acids. Germline values: CDR1 LNHNV, CDR2 YYDKDF (reference sequence). V lost 0 bases and J 2 bases, leaving 20 bases between the germline ends. This CDR3 is CATSRDLRSRTRGNQPQHF. The CDR3 coding sequence is TGTGCCACCAGCAGAGATCTCCGGAGTCGGACGAGGGGCAATCAGCCCCAGCATTTT.

This chain joins TRBV5-6 and TRBJ2-5, with D perhaps TRBD1 or TRBD2 (5 bases each). This CDR3 is 14 amino acids long. Germline V gene data show CDR1 as SGHDT and CDR2 as YYEEEE. The V and J ends lost 4 bases and 5 bases respectively, with 15 bases between them. The CDR3 loop is CASSEAGTAETQYF. CDR3 nucleotide sequence: TGTGCCAGCAGCGAAGCCGGGACCGCGGAGACCCAGTACTTC.

In its sample, this clone was seen a few times. The chain carries TRBV19 and TRBJ1-1; D uncertain. The length of the CDR3 is 13 residues. Germline-derived CDR1 and CDR2 are LNHDA and SQIVND (reference sequence). Deletions cut 1 base from V and 3 bases from J, with 6 bases between. The CDR3 sequence is CASSIGGYTEAFF. The DNA of the CDR3 is TGTGCCAGTAGTATAGGCGGGTACACTGAAGCTTTCTTT.

This sequence joins TRBV28 and TRBJ2-1; 10 bases map to TRBD2. The CDR3 consists of 16 residues. V gave up 1 base and J gave up 10 bases; unmatched junction bases: 10. CDR1 is MDHEN, CDR2 SYDVKM, per germline. The CDR3, as DNA: TGTGCCAGCAGTTTATTTGGTAATCGGGGACTAGCGGAGCAGTTCTTC. This gives the protein CASSLFGNRGLAEQFF.

The J gene is TRBJ2-1, the V gene TRBV19, with 10 nucleotides matching TRBD2. The CDR3 spans 13 residues. Germline loops: CDR1 LNHDA, CDR2 SQIVND (reference sequence). Losses at the gene ends were 6 bases for V and 6 bases for J; bases not matched to a gene: 2. The CDR3 nucleotides are TGTGCCAGTAGGGGACTAGCGTTCAATGAGCAGTTCTTC. It yields the protein CASRGLAFNEQFF. The whole variable domain, filled in from reference TRBV19 and TRBJ2-1, reads DGGITQSPKYLFRKEGQNVTLSCEQNLNHDAMYWYRQDPGQGLRLIYYSQIVNDFQKGDIAEGYSVSREKKESFPLTVTSAQKNPTAFYLCASRGLAFNEQFFGPGTRLTVL.

This clone was counted only a few times. In the same sample, other DNA sequences code for this CDR3. The chain is built from TRBV9 and TRBJ2-5; 9 bases are shared with TRBD2. The CDR3 contains 15 residues. J lost 5 bases, V lost 0 bases, and 5 bases had no gene match. Germline V gives CDR1 SGDLS, CDR2 YYNGEE. CDR3 sequence (DNA): TGTGCCAGCAGCGTAGATAGCGGGAGAGGGGAGACCCAGTACTTC. Its protein is CASSVDSGRGETQYF.

The V and J genes are TRBV19 and TRBJ2-1; 10 bases agree with TRBD2. This CDR3 region has 19 residues. Germline trimming cut 3 bases from V and 0 bases from J; bases unmatched to any gene: 11. CDR1 is LNHDA, CDR2 SQIVND, per germline (reference sequence). CDR3 nucleotides: TGTGCCAGTAGTATGTCGAGCGGGGGGGCCGTAAGCTCCTACAATGAGCAGTTCTTC. Its protein is CASSMSSGGAVSSYNEQFF. Complete variable domain (other parts from reference TRBV19 and TRBJ2-1): DGGITQSPKYLFRKEGQNVTLSCEQNLNHDAMYWYRQDPGQGLRLIYYSQIVNDFQKGDIAEGYSVSREKKESFPLTVTSAQKNPTAFYLCASSMSSGGAVSSYNEQFFGPGTRLTVL.

This clone is labeled as medium-sized (0.01 to 0.1%). The J gene is TRBJ1-1, the V gene TRBV10-2, with D uncertain. V shed 6 bases and J shed 3 bases, with 14 bases lying between them. Per the germline V gene, CDR1 is WSHSY and CDR2 is SAAADI. There are 14 residues in the CDR3. DNA for the CDR3: TGCGCCAGCAGGGCTCCGAATGGGGACACTGAAGCTTTCTTT. Translated, it gives CASRAPNGDTEAFF.

This clone rates as medium-sized. V is TRBV27 and J is TRBJ2-1, with a possible D match to TRBD1 (6 bases). Germline loops: CDR1 MNHEY, CDR2 SMNVEV (reference sequence). This CDR3 region has 13 residues. The V gene lost 1 base and the J gene lost 7 bases, with 8 bases spanning the gap. CDR3 amino acids: CASSLFRGNEQFF. The DNA for the CDR3 is TGTGCCAGCAGTTTATTCAGGGGTAATGAGCAGTTCTTC.

The rearrangement joins TRBV11-2 to TRBJ2-1, with D possibly called TRBD1 or TRBD2 (5 bases each). Germline V gene sequence: CDR1 SGHAT, CDR2 FQNNGV. Trimming removed 1 base at V and 0 bases at J, with 10 bases between. The CDR3 has 16 residues. DNA of the CDR3: TGTGCCAGCAGCTTAGTCCACGGGACCTCCTACAATGAGCAGTTCTTC. Translating it yields CASSLVHGTSYNEQFF.

This clone was detected only a few times. V gene TRBV30 combines with J gene TRBJ1-2, with D uncertain. Trimming took off 3 bases at V and 3 bases at J, with 11 bases between the two ends. The CDR3 contains 13 residues. From germline, CDR1 is GTSNPN and CDR2 SVGIG (reference sequence). The CDR3, as DNA: TGTGCCTGGAGCGAAGCAGAGGACTATGGCTACACCTTC. Translation: CAWSEAEDYGYTF.

The gene calls are TRBV4-3 and TRBJ2-7, with 7 positions matching TRBD2. CDR3 length: 16 residues. With 4 bases clipped from V and 0 bases from J, the junction kept 9 bases outside the gene matches. In germline, CDR1 is LGHNA, CDR2 YSLEER. The CDR3 sequence: CASSLRPGGSSYEQYF. CDR3 DNA: TGCGCCAGCAGCCTAAGACCGGGGGGAAGCTCCTACGAGCAGTACTTC.

This chain links TRBV7-2 with TRBJ2-7, with D uncertain. V shed 5 bases and J shed 3 bases, with 17 bases lying between them. This CDR3 is 15 amino acids long. In germline, CDR1 is SGHTA, CDR2 FQGNSA. The CDR3 is CASSPGRRVDYEQYF. The CDR3 coding sequence is TGTGCCAGCAGCCCCGGGCGTCGGGTCGACTACGAGCAGTACTTC.

The CDR3 bases are TGTGCCAGCAGTTTGACAGGAGGCTATGGCTACACCTTC. Protein: CASSLTGGYGYTF. The rearrangement links TRBV27 to TRBJ1-2; TRBD1 might be the D (6 bases). The CDR3 has 13 residues. Trimming took off 3 bases at V and 4 bases at J, with 9 bases between the two ends. Looked up from germline, CDR1 is MNHEY and CDR2 is SMNVEV (reference sequence).

This clone was observed a handful of times. This rearrangement joins TRBV14 to TRBJ1-1; D unclear. Germline CDR1 is SGHDN and CDR2 is FVKESK. Trimming shortened V by 4 bases and J by 3 bases, and 3 bases separated the two germline ends. The CDR3 totals 11 residues. The CDR3 loop reads CASSLDTEAFF. Here the CDR3 DNA reads TGTGCCAGCAGCCTAGACACTGAAGCTTTCTTT.